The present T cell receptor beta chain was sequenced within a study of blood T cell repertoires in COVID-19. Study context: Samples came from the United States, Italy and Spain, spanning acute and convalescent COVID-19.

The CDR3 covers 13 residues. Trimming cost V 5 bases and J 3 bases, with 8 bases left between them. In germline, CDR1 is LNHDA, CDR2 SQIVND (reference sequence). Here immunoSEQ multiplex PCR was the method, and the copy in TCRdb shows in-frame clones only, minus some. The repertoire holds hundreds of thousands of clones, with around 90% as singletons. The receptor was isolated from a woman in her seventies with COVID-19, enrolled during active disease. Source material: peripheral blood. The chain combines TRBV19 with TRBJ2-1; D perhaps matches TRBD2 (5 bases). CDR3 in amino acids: CASSGDYYNEQFF. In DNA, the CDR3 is TGTGCCAGTAGTGGAGACTACTACAATGAGCAGTTCTTC.